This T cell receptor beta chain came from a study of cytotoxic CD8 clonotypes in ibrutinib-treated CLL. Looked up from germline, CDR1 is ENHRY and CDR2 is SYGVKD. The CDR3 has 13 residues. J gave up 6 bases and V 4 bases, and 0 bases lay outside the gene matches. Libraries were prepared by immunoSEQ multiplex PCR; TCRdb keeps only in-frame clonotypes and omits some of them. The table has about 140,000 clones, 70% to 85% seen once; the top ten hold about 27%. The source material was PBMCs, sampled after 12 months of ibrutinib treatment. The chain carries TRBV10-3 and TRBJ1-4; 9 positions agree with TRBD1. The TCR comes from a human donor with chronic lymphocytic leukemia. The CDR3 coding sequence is TGTGCCATCAGTGGGACAGGGGATGAAAAACTGTTTTTT. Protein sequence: CAISGTGDEKLFF.